The source of this TCR beta chain is a study of CDR3 diversity in severe acne. CDR3 length: 12 amino acids. CDR1 and CDR2 (germline): SGHNT, YENEEA. One entry per CDR3 protein, called by TCRdb with MiXCR from the PCR reads. The table includes approximately 90,000 distinct CDR3 sequences, roughly half detected once. This clonotype appeared a few times. The sequenced sample was blood. This chain links TRBV11-3 with TRBJ2-5; possibly TRBD1 for D (6 bases). The J call may not be correct, given that the DNA end is closer to TRBJ2-1. The receptor was isolated from a male donor in good health, serving as a control. CDR3 in DNA: TGTGCCAGCAGCGGGAACAGGGATGAGCAGTTCTTC. It encodes CASSGNRDEQFF.